The rows below give T cell receptor beta chains drawn from one sample of a study of cytomegalovirus exposure and HLA in healthy donors. This table comes from immunoSEQ multiplex PCR, and its TCRdb copy is limited to in-frame clones, with some not included. The profile shows 100,000 to 150,000 clones, approximately 81% of them singletons. Material for sequencing was PBMCs. The receptors stem from a male donor in good health and CMV-seronegative. The CDR3 runs from the conserved cysteine through the conserved F or W. Fields, in order: D gene, V gene, J gene, clone size, CDR3 length, CDR3 DNA, CDR3 protein. D genes are given only for firm matches. Not all rows give a size; the values are once, few, many and, for expanded clones, a class.

-	TRBV6-5	TRBJ1-3	-	15	TGTGCCAGCAGACCACAGGGACCTTCTGGAAACACCATATATTTT	CASRPQGPSGNTIYF
-	TRBV7-9	TRBJ2-5	few	15	TGTGCCAGCAGCCCCTATAGCTACACGGGGGAGACCCAGTACTTC	CASSPYSYTGETQYF
TRBD1	TRBV2	TRBJ2-3	-	16	TGTGCCAGCAGCCCGCCGGGACAGGGGGACGCAGATACGCAGTATTTT	CASSPPGQGDADTQYF
-	TRBV28	TRBJ2-2	-	13	TGTGCCAGCCTCCAGGGGAACACCGGGGAGCTGTTTTTT	CASLQGNTGELFF
-	TRBV30	TRBJ2-2	-	12	TGTGCCTGGACCGGGAACACCGGGGAGCTGTTTTTT	CAWTGNTGELFF
-	TRBV6-5	TRBJ2-2	few	16	TGTGCCAGCAGTTACTCGGCGGTTCGGGACACCGGGGAGCTGTTTTTT	CASSYSAVRDTGELFF
TRBD2	TRBV5-4	TRBJ2-1	-	17	TGTGCCAGCAGACCTATGACTAGCGGGGAGGGGAGCAATGAGCAGTTCTTC	CASRPMTSGEGSNEQFF
TRBD1	TRBV19	TRBJ2-7	-	15	TGTGCCAGTAGCACGGGACAGGCCCACACCTACGAGCAGTACTTC	CASSTGQAHTYEQYF
TRBD2	TRBV4-2	TRBJ2-7	-	18	TGTGCCAGCAGCCAAGGGACTAGCGGGGGGGGGAGCTCCTACGAGCAGTACTTC	CASSQGTSGGGSSYEQYF
-	TRBV6-6	TRBJ1-4	-	14	TGTGCCAGCAGCCCGACAGCCACTAATGAAAAACTGTTTTTT	CASSPTATNEKLFF
-	TRBV11-2	TRBJ1-2	-	14	TGTGCCAGCAGCTCAGAGCGGTTGAACTATGGCTACACCTTC	CASSSERLNYGYTF
TRBD1	TRBV5-4	TRBJ2-7	few	16	TGTGCCAGCAGCTTGTGGGAAGCCGGGACAGGGGGCGAGCAGTACTTC	CASSLWEAGTGGEQYF
-	TRBV4-3	TRBJ1-1	-	14	TGCGCCAGCAGCCAAGCCCTCTGGGGGCCCGAAGCTTTCTTT	CASSQALWGPEAFF
-	TRBV7-3	TRBJ2-1	-	14	TGTGCCAGCAGCTTAATTCCAGGAATCAATGAGCAGTTCTTC	CASSLIPGINEQFF
TRBD1	TRBV27	TRBJ1-4	-	16	TGTGCCAGCAGTCGGGCCCGACAGGGAACTAATGAAAAACTGTTTTTT	CASSRARQGTNEKLFF
TRBD2	TRBV5-1	TRBJ2-5	-	15	TGCGCCAGCAGCTTATCTAGCGGGCCCCAAGAGACCCAGTACTTC	CASSLSSGPQETQYF
-	TRBV20-1	TRBJ2-1	-	11	TGCAGTGCTAGTGCAGCGAAAAAGCAGTTCTTC	CSASAAKKQFF
TRBD1	TRBV7-8	TRBJ2-2	-	17	TGTGCCAGCAGCTACCCCGGGACAGGGAGGTCTCACGGGGAGCTGTTTTTT	CASSYPGTGRSHGELFF
TRBD2	TRBV7-2	TRBJ2-1	-	15	TGTGCCAGCACCCGGGGGGTAGCGGCCTACAATGAGCAGTTCTTC	CASTRGVAAYNEQFF
TRBD1	TRBV6-5	TRBJ2-5	-	13	TGTGCCACTACACAGGGGTACCAAGAGACCCAGTACTTC	CATTQGYQETQYF
TRBD2	TRBV7-3	TRBJ2-5	-	14	TGTGCCAGCAGCTTAGTGGGGGGGCAAGAGACCCAGTACTTC	CASSLVGGQETQYF
TRBD2	TRBV6-1	TRBJ2-1	-	14	TGTGCCAGCACTGAGCTAGCGGTATACAATGAGCAGTTCTTC	CASTELAVYNEQFF
TRBD1	TRBV7-9	TRBJ2-2	few	16	TGTTCCAGCAGCCCCCGGACAGGGGAAATAGCCGGGGAGCTGTTTTTT	CSSSPRTGEIAGELFF
TRBD1	TRBV7-3	TRBJ2-7	-	14	TGTGCCAGCAGCCCGGGACAGGGACCCTACGAGCAGTACTTC	CASSPGQGPYEQYF
TRBD1	TRBV9	TRBJ2-5	-	16	TGTGCCAGCAGCGTAGGGGGGACAGGGGGCGACTTGACCCAGTACTTC	CASSVGGTGGDLTQYF
TRBD2	TRBV11-2	TRBJ2-2	-	16	TGTGCCAGCAGCTTAATAGCTAGCGGGTACACCGGGGAGCTGTTTTTT	CASSLIASGYTGELFF
-	TRBV7-9	TRBJ2-7	-	11	TGTTCCAGCAGCCCTCAGGACTTGCAGTACTTC	CSSSPQDLQYF
-	TRBV10-3	TRBJ1-1	-	12	TGTGCCATCCGGGACATGAACACTGAAGCTTTCTTT	CAIRDMNTEAFF
-	TRBV4-1	TRBJ2-3	once	14	TGCGCCAGCAAAGGGGTTACCTACACAGATACGCAGTATTTT	CASKGVTYTDTQYF
TRBD1	TRBV19	TRBJ1-2	-	16	TGTGCCAGTAGTGACCGGGACAGGGGGCTCGGCTATGGCTACACCTTC	CASSDRDRGLGYGYTF
-	TRBV11-2	TRBJ1-1	-	13	TGTGCCAGCAGCCAGACAAGAAGGACTGAAGCTTTCTTT	CASSQTRRTEAFF
-	TRBV18	TRBJ2-7	-	14	TGTGCCAGCTCACCATGGGCCGCTACCTACGAGCAGTACTTC	CASSPWAATYEQYF
-	TRBV7-8	TRBJ1-2	-	12	TGTGCCAGCAGCTCAGGACAGATTCAGCACACCTTC	CASSSGQIQHTF
TRBD1	TRBV11-2	TRBJ2-2	-	16	TGTGCCAGCAGGCACTACAGGGGTCGGAACACCGGGGAGCTGTTTTTT	CASRHYRGRNTGELFF
-	TRBV28	TRBJ2-5	few	14	TGTGCCAGTGCGGAATCCGGGCGGGGAGAGACCCAGTACTTC	CASAESGRGETQYF
TRBD1	TRBV2	TRBJ1-1	-	16	TGTGCCAGCAGAGCGACAGGGACCATTATGAACACTGAAGCTTTCTTT	CASRATGTIMNTEAFF
TRBD2	TRBV5-3	TRBJ2-1	once	15	TGTGCCAGAAGCTTGGGCGGGGGGGCTCACAATGAGCAGTTCTTC	CARSLGGGAHNEQFF
-	TRBV7-2	TRBJ2-3	-	14	TGTGCCAGCAGCTTACGACTCACAACGGATACGCAGTATTTT	CASSLRLTTDTQYF
TRBD2	TRBV29-1	TRBJ2-1	few	14	TGCAGCGGTAGCGGGGGGGCAGGCTACAATGAGCAGTTCTTC	CSGSGGAGYNEQFF
-	TRBV28	TRBJ1-1	-	14	TGTGCCAGCAGCGAACAGCGGAAGAACACTGAAGCTTTCTTT	CASSEQRKNTEAFF
TRBD2	TRBV2	TRBJ2-5	-	13	TGTGCCACCCTAAGCGGGGGCGGGGAGACCCAGTACTTC	CATLSGGGETQYF
-	TRBV9	TRBJ1-2	-	14	TGTGCCAGCAGCTCTGACGGGGAGAACTATGGCTACACCTTC	CASSSDGENYGYTF
-	TRBV21-1	TRBJ1-5	-	14	TGTGCCAGCAGTTGGTCACCGAGAGATCAGCCCCAGCATTTT	CASSWSPRDQPQHF
-	TRBV4-1	TRBJ1-3	-	16	TGCGCCAGCAGCCAAGAGATAAGGGGTGGTGGAAACACCATATATTTT	CASSQEIRGGGNTIYF
TRBD2	TRBV5-1	TRBJ2-1	-	15	TGCGCCAGCAGCTTGGCGACTAGCGGGATCCATGAGCAGTTCTTC	CASSLATSGIHEQFF
TRBD1	TRBV28	TRBJ2-7	-	17	TGTGCCAGCAGTCTACCTTCCGGGACAGGTTCCCACTACGAGCAGTACTTC	CASSLPSGTGSHYEQYF
TRBD1	TRBV9	TRBJ1-5	few	16	TGTGCCAGCAGCGCCCGGGACAGGATGATCAATCAGCCCCAGCATTTT	CASSARDRMINQPQHF
-	TRBV28	TRBJ1-2	few	11	TGTGCCAGCAGTTCTGACTATGGCTACACCTTC	CASSSDYGYTF
TRBD2	TRBV18	TRBJ2-1	once	17	TGTGCCAGCTCACCCCCTAGCGGGAGGGCGGGGGACGATGAGCAGTTCTTC	CASSPPSGRAGDDEQFF
TRBD2	TRBV15	TRBJ2-1	-	17	TGTGCCACCAGCCCAGAAAAGCGGGAGAGGGGTCACAATGAGCAGTTCTTC	CATSPEKRERGHNEQFF
TRBD1	TRBV28	TRBJ1-4	-	15	TGTGCCAGCAGTACCCCGACAGGGGGTAATGAAAAACTGTTTTTT	CASSTPTGGNEKLFF
-	TRBV28	TRBJ2-3	few	16	TGTGCCAGCAGTTTACGGGCGGGAATGGGTACAGATACGCAGTATTTT	CASSLRAGMGTDTQYF
TRBD1	TRBV2	TRBJ1-1	-	18	TGTGCCAGCAGTGAAGCAGATCGTTACAGGGGTAGGGGCACTGAAGCTTTCTTT	CASSEADRYRGRGTEAFF